Listed below are T cell receptor beta chains from one sample, sequenced in a study of CD8+CD57+ T cells in acquired aplastic anemia. TCRdb processed the reads anew with MiXCR; each CDR3 protein has one entry. The table lists 160,000 or so distinct CDR3 sequences, roughly 50% of them singletons. Sequencing was done on a sample of sorted CD4+, CD8+, or CD8+CD57+ T cells (not recorded which) from PBMCs. These TCRs come from a human donor with aplastic anemia. The CDR3 runs from the conserved cysteine through the conserved F or W. D genes are given only for firm matches. Clone sizes are given selectively: once, few, many, or a class where the clone is expanded.

CDR3: CATSRALDTQTPGYTF
DNA: TGTGCCACCAGCAGGGCTCTGGACACCCAAACCCCAGGCTACACCTTC
V: TRBV15
D: .
size: few
J: TRBJ1-2

CDR3: CATSDTGRGTQYF
DNA: TGTGCCACCAGTGATACAGGGCGGGGTACGCAGTATTTT
V: TRBV24-1
D: .
size: few
J: TRBJ2-3

CDR3: CAISDWANEAFF
DNA: TGTGCCATCAGTGATTGGGCTAATGAAGCTTTCTTT
V: TRBV10-3
D: .
size: few
J: TRBJ1-1

CDR3: CASSTWTSGSYEQYF
DNA: TGTGCCAGCAGCACATGGACTAGCGGGAGCTACGAGCAGTACTTC
V: TRBV11-2
D: TRBD2
size: many
J: TRBJ2-7

CDR3: CASSFHPPNGYTF
DNA: TGTGCCAGCAGTTTCCATCCGCCTAATGGCTACACCTTC
V: TRBV12-3/TRBV12-4
D: .
size: many
J: TRBJ1-2

CDR3: CATSDPTGDEQYF
DNA: TGTGCCACCAGTGACCCGACAGGGGACGAGCAGTACTTC
V: TRBV24-1
D: TRBD1
size: .
J: TRBJ2-7

CDR3: CASSTPGNSPLHF
DNA: TGTGCCAGCAGTACTCCAGGGAATTCACCCCTCCACTTT
V: TRBV2
D: .
size: .
J: TRBJ1-6

CDR3: CSVEESSTEAFF
DNA: TGCAGCGTTGAAGAAAGTTCAACTGAAGCTTTCTTT
V: TRBV29-1
D: .
size: many
J: TRBJ1-1

CDR3: CASSQLASGIYEQYF
DNA: TGTGCCAGCAGTCAATTGGCTAGCGGGATCTACGAGCAGTACTTC
V: TRBV12-3/TRBV12-4
D: TRBD2
size: many
J: TRBJ2-7

CDR3: CSARDRARGETQYF
DNA: TGCAGTGCCCGGGACAGGGCGCGCGGGGAGACCCAGTACTTC
V: TRBV20-1
D: TRBD1
size: .
J: TRBJ2-5

CDR3: CASSWGETEAFF
DNA: TGTGCCAGCAGCTGGGGGGAGACTGAAGCTTTCTTT
V: TRBV7-2
D: .
size: .
J: TRBJ1-1

CDR3: CASSLTPEIRRGYTF
DNA: TGTGCCAGCAGCTTAACTCCAGAGATAAGGAGAGGCTACACCTTC
V: TRBV7-8
D: .
size: .
J: TRBJ1-2

CDR3: CASRWVSSGETQYF
DNA: TGTGCCAGCAGATGGGTGTCTAGTGGTGAGACCCAGTACTTC
V: TRBV2
D: .
size: once
J: TRBJ2-5

CDR3: CASSLGAIYTSIYEQYF
DNA: TGTGCCAGCAGCTTAGGGGCCATCTATACCTCGATCTACGAGCAGTACTTC
V: TRBV7-2
D: .
size: many
J: TRBJ2-7

CDR3: CSAREVAAGTQYF
DNA: TGCAGTGCTAGAGAGGTGGCCGCGGGTACGCAGTATTTT
V: TRBV20-1
D: .
size: .
J: TRBJ2-3

CDR3: CATSRDRQGDSPLHF
DNA: TGTGCCACCAGCAGAGATCGACAGGGTGATTCACCCCTCCACTTT
V: TRBV15
D: TRBD1
size: few
J: TRBJ1-6

CDR3: CAISDRATSTEAFF
DNA: TGTGCCATCAGTGATAGAGCGACTTCCACTGAAGCTTTCTTT
V: TRBV10-3
D: .
size: .
J: TRBJ1-1

CDR3: CASSQEVRDSGGEQFF
DNA: TGTGCCAGCAGCCAAGAGGTGAGGGATAGCGGAGGTGAGCAGTTCTTC
V: TRBV4-2
D: .
size: .
J: TRBJ2-1

CDR3: CAWDRVDGGYGYTF
DNA: TGTGCCTGGGACCGCGTGGACGGTGGCTATGGCTACACCTTC
V: TRBV30
D: .
size: many
J: TRBJ1-2

CDR3: CASSVRGYSTDTQYF
DNA: TGTGCCAGCAGTGTACGAGGGTATAGCACAGATACGCAGTATTTT
V: TRBV2
D: .
size: .
J: TRBJ2-3

CDR3: CATSTFRGSSTDTQYF
DNA: TGTGCCACCAGCACATTTCGCGGGAGCTCCACAGATACGCAGTATTTT
V: TRBV15
D: TRBD2
size: .
J: TRBJ2-3

CDR3: CASSLDWAGDTGELFF
DNA: TGTGCCAGCAGCTTAGACTGGGCAGGGGACACCGGGGAGCTGTTTTTT
V: TRBV11-3
D: .
size: .
J: TRBJ2-2

CDR3: CATSAQSSYNEQFF
DNA: TGTGCCACCAGTGCACAGTCCTCCTACAATGAGCAGTTCTTC
V: TRBV24-1
D: .
size: many
J: TRBJ2-1

CDR3: CASSPSHNSLYGYTF
DNA: TGTGCCAGCAGCCCCTCCCATAACAGTCTCTATGGCTACACCTTC
V: TRBV7-2
D: .
size: .
J: TRBJ1-2

CDR3: CASRGAGGHEAFF
DNA: TGTGCCAGCAGGGGAGCAGGGGGACATGAAGCTTTCTTT
V: TRBV2
D: TRBD1
size: .
J: TRBJ1-1

CDR3: CASSPQGLAVYEQYF
DNA: TGTGCCAGCTCTCCTCAGGGACTAGCGGTCTACGAGCAGTACTTC
V: TRBV18
D: TRBD2
size: few
J: TRBJ2-7

CDR3: CASSFGRLTATGELFF
DNA: TGCGCCAGCAGCTTCGGTCGATTAACGGCCACCGGGGAGCTGTTTTTT
V: TRBV5-1
D: .
size: once
J: TRBJ2-2

CDR3: CATSDFGNYGYTF
DNA: TGTGCCACCAGTGATTTTGGGAACTATGGCTACACCTTC
V: TRBV24-1
D: .
size: .
J: TRBJ1-2

CDR3: CASSPTQGVRQPQHF
DNA: TGTGCCAGCAGCCCCACACAGGGTGTGCGGCAGCCCCAGCATTTT
V: TRBV7-9
D: .
size: .
J: TRBJ1-5

CDR3: CASSLEDSNEKLFF
DNA: TGTGCCAGCAGCCTTGAGGACAGTAATGAAAAACTGTTTTTT
V: TRBV4-2
D: .
size: many
J: TRBJ1-4

CDR3: CASSPTMGQRIKWANTGELFF
DNA: TGTGCCAGCAGCCCAACGATGGGACAGAGAATTAAATGGGCGAACACCGGGGAGCTGTTTTTT
V: TRBV4-2
D: TRBD1
size: once
J: TRBJ2-2

CDR3: CATSRPDSHSPYEQYF
DNA: TGTGCCACCAGCAGGCCGGACAGCCATAGCCCCTACGAGCAGTACTTC
V: TRBV15
D: .
size: many
J: TRBJ2-7

CDR3: CASGDSVHIQYF
DNA: TGCGCCAGCGGAGACAGCGTCCACATTCAGTACTTC
V: TRBV10-2
D: .
size: .
J: TRBJ2-4

CDR3: CASSSRTDEQYF
DNA: TGTGCCAGCAGTTCGCGGACGGACGAGCAGTACTTC
V: TRBV7-9
D: .
size: few
J: TRBJ2-7

CDR3: CATSRDRGDYEQYF
DNA: TGTGCCACCAGCAGAGACAGGGGTGACTACGAGCAGTACTTC
V: TRBV15
D: .
size: .
J: TRBJ2-7

CDR3: CAAGTLNTEAFF
DNA: TGTGCCGCCGGGACACTGAACACTGAAGCTTTCTTT
V: TRBV7-2
D: .
size: .
J: TRBJ1-1

CDR3: CASSFRGRYEQYF
DNA: TGTGCCAGCAGTTTCCGGGGAAGATACGAGCAGTACTTC
V: TRBV27
D: .
size: few
J: TRBJ2-7